The rows below give T cell receptor beta chains drawn from one sample of a study of cytomegalovirus exposure and HLA in healthy donors. Profiled with immunoSEQ multiplex PCR; TCRdb holds only in-frame clones, not every one. Of 150,000 to 200,000 clones in the sample, roughly 82% were seen once. Sample: PBMCs. Receptors originate from a woman aged 50 to 65 in good health and CMV-seropositive. The CDR3 runs from the conserved cysteine through the conserved F or W. Fields, in order: J gene, V gene, CDR3 length, D gene, clone size, CDR3 protein, CDR3 DNA. A D gene is named only where the DNA matches it firmly. Clone size is not always given. Where it is, it says once, few, many or a class for expanded clones.

>TRBJ2-1|TRBV6-1|15|TRBD2|-
CASSPGLSSYNEQFF
TGTGCCAGCAGTCCGGGACTAAGCTCCTACAATGAGCAGTTCTTC
>TRBJ1-1|TRBV6-1|17|-|-
CASSEAIGVGANTEAFF
TGTGCCAGCAGTGAAGCCATAGGAGTAGGGGCCAACACTGAAGCTTTCTTT
>TRBJ2-3|TRBV23-1|13|-|-
CASSQGSFRTQYF
TGCGCCAGCAGTCAAGGTAGCTTCAGAACGCAGTATTTT
>TRBJ2-7|TRBV28|15|-|once
CASHSPRPGPHEQYF
TGTGCCAGCCACTCGCCCCGGCCAGGTCCCCACGAGCAGTACTTC
>TRBJ1-5|TRBV5-1|13|-|few
CARGGAGNQPQHF
TGCGCCAGGGGGGGGGCGGGCAATCAGCCCCAGCATTTT
>TRBJ1-1|TRBV14|17|-|-
CASSQDSWEGLNTEAFF
TGTGCCAGCAGCCAAGATAGTTGGGAGGGGTTGAACACTGAAGCTTTCTTT
>TRBJ2-3|TRBV2|16|TRBD1|-
CAAGVGQGGTTDTQYF
TGTGCCGCCGGTGTTGGACAGGGGGGCACGACAGATACGCAGTATTTT
>TRBJ2-5|TRBV4-1|14|-|-
CASSPSSGAKTQYF
TGCGCCAGCAGCCCTTCTTCGGGAGCGAAGACCCAGTACTTC
>TRBJ2-7|TRBV5-1|14|TRBD1|-
CASSSGTETYEQYF
TGCGCCAGCAGTTCCGGGACAGAGACCTACGAGCAGTACTTC
>TRBJ2-7|TRBV12-5|14|-|-
CASGLPGIPYEQYF
TGTGCTAGTGGTTTGCCGGGGATCCCCTACGAGCAGTACTTC
>TRBJ1-1|TRBV18|15|-|-
CASSLKDRLNTEAFF
TGTGCCAGCTCACTCAAGGACAGATTGAACACTGAAGCTTTCTTT
>TRBJ2-6|TRBV10-3|18|-|-
CAISVSAGSLQGANVLTF
TGTGCCATCAGTGTGTCGGCAGGGTCCCTCCAAGGGGCCAACGTCCTGACTTTC
>TRBJ2-5|TRBV10-3|14|TRBD2|once
CAIKQAGGGETQYF
TGTGCCATCAAACAAGCGGGGGGTGGAGAGACCCAGTACTTC
>TRBJ1-4|TRBV18|15|TRBD1|few
CASSPWTGQGEKLFF
TGTGCCAGCTCACCATGGACAGGGCAAGGTGAAAAACTGTTTTTT
>TRBJ1-2|TRBV6-1|14|TRBD1|-
CASSGTGRNYGYTF
TGTGCCAGCAGTGGGACAGGCCGTAACTATGGCTACACCTTC
>TRBJ1-4|TRBV30|13|TRBD1|-
CAWSSRGREKLFF
TGTGCCTGGAGTTCCAGGGGGCGCGAAAAACTGTTTTTT
>TRBJ2-1|TRBV10-3|13|TRBD1|once
CAIGQGPTWEQFF
TGTGCCATCGGACAGGGACCGACCTGGGAGCAGTTCTTC
>TRBJ2-2|TRBV21-1|17|-|-
CASSIPRQGFNTGELFF
TGTGCCAGCAGCATTCCCCGACAGGGATTTAACACCGGGGAGCTGTTTTTT
>TRBJ1-3|TRBV5-1|16|TRBD1|-
CASSVQQGAAGNTIYF
TGCGCCAGCAGCGTCCAACAGGGGGCAGCTGGAAACACCATATATTTT
>TRBJ1-2|TRBV6-5|15|TRBD1|-
CASRVTRDRDYGYTF
TGTGCCAGCAGAGTTACCCGGGACAGGGACTATGGCTACACCTTC